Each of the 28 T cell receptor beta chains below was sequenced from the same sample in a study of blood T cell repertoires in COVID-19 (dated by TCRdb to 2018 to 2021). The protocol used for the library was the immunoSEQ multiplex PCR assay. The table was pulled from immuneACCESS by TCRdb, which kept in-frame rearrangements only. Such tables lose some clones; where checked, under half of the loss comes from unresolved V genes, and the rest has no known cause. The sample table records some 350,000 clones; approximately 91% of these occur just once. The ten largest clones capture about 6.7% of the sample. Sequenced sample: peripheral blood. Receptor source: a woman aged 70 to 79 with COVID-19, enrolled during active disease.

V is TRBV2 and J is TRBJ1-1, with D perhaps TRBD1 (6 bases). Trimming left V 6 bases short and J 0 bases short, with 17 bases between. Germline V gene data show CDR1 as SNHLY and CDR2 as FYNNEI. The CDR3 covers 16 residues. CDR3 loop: CASSDSTGLMNTEAFF. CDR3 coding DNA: TGTGCCAGCAGCGATAGCACAGGGTTGATGAACACTGAAGCTTTCTTT.

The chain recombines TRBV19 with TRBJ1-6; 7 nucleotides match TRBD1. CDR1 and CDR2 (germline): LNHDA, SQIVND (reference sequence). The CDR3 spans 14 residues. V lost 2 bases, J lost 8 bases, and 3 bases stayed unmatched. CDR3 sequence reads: CASSITGVDSPLHF. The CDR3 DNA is TGTGCCAGTAGTATAACAGGGGTGGATTCACCCCTCCACTTT.

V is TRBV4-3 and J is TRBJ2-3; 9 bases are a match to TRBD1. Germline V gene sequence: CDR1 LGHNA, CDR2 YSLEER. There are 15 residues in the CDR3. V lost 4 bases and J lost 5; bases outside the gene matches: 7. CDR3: CASSLGTGQGDTQYF. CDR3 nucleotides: TGCGCCAGCAGCCTAGGGACAGGGCAGGGAGATACGCAGTATTTT.

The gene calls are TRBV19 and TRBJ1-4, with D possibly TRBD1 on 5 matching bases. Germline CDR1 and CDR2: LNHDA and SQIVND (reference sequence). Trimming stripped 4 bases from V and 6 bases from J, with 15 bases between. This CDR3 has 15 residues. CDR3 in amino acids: CASSKDGTGDEKLFF. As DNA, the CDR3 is TGTGCCAGTAGTAAAGATGGGACGGGGGATGAAAAACTGTTTTTT.

The CDR3 region has the DNA TGTGCCAGCAGCGTAGCCGGGACAGGGGATTCACCCCTCCACTTT. Protein: CASSVAGTGDSPLHF. The J gene is TRBJ1-6, the V gene TRBV9; 10 bases match TRBD1. Germline V gives CDR1 SGDLS, CDR2 YYNGEE. The length of the CDR3 is 15 residues. The V gene end was trimmed by 0 bases and the J gene end by 8 bases; junction bases not matched to a gene: 2.

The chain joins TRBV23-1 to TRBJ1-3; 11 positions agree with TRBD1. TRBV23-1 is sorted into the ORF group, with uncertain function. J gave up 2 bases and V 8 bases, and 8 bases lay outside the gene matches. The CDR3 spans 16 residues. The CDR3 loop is CASPYGQGATGNTIYF. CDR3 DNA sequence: TGCGCCAGCCCTTACGGACAGGGGGCTACTGGAAACACCATATATTTT.

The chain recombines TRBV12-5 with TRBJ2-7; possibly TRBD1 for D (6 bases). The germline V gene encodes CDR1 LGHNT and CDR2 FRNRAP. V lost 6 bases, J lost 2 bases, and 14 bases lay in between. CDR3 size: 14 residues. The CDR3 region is CASGQDGQPYEQYF. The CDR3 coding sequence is TGTGCTAGTGGACAAGATGGACAGCCCTACGAGCAGTACTTC.

The CDR3 is CASSLGGGANTIYF. In DNA form, the CDR3 reads TGCGCCAGCAGCTTGGGAGGGGGAGCAAACACCATATATTTT. J is TRBJ1-3 and V is TRBV5-1, with a possible D match to TRBD1 (6 bases). V lost 0 bases to trimming and J lost 6 bases, with 10 bases between them. Germline V gives CDR1 SGHRS, CDR2 YFSETQ. The CDR3 extends over 14 amino acids.

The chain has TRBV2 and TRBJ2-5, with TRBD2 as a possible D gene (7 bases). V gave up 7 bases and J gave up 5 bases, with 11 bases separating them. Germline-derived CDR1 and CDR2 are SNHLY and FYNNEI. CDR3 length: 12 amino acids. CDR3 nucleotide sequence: TGTGCCAGCATGGGGGGGCCGGAGACCCAGTACTTC. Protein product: CASMGGPETQYF.

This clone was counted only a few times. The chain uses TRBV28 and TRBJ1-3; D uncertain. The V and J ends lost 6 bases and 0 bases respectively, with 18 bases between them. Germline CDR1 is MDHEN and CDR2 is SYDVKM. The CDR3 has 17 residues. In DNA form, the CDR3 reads TGTGCCAGCAGCCCAAGCGGAGCTTCGAACTCTGGAAACACCATATATTTT. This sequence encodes CASSPSGASNSGNTIYF.

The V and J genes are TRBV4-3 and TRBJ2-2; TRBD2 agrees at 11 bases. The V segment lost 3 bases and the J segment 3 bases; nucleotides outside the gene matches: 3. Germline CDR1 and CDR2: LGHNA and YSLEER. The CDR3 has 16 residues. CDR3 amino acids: CASSQGLADHTGELFF. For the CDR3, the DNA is TGCGCCAGCAGCCAGGGACTAGCGGACCACACCGGGGAGCTGTTTTTT.

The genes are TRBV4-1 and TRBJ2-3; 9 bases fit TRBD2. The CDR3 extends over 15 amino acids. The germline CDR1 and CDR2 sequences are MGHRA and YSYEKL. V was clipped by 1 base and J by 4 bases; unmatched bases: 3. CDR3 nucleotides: TGCGCCAGCAGCCAAGGGGGCGGGGGGGCAGATACGCAGTATTTT. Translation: CASSQGGGGADTQYF.

CDR3 nucleotides: TGCGCCAGCAGCTCATCCGGGACAGGGAGAAGCTACACCTTC. It translates to CASSSSGTGRSYTF. The V call is TRBV5-1, the J call TRBJ1-2; TRBD1 aligns across 9 bases. This CDR3 has 14 residues. Germline V gene sequence: CDR1 SGHRS, CDR2 YFSETQ. J lost 9 bases, V lost 3 bases, and 9 bases had no gene match.

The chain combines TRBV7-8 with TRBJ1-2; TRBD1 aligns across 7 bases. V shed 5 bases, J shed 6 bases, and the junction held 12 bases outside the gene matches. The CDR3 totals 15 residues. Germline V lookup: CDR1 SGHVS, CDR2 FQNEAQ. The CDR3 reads CASSPRQGPRNGYTF. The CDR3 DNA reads TGTGCCAGCAGCCCCAGACAGGGCCCCAGGAATGGCTACACCTTC.

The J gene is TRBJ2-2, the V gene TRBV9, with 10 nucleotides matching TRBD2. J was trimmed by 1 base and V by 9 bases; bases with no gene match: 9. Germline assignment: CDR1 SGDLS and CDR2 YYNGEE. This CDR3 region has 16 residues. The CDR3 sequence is CATSLSGGRNTGELFF. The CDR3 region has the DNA TGTGCCACTTCACTTAGCGGGGGGCGGAACACCGGGGAGCTGTTTTTT.

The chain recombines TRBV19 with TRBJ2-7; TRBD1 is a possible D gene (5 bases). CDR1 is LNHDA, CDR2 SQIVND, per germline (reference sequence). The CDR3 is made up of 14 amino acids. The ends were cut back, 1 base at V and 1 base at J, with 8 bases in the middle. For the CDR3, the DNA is TGTGCCAGTAGTATAGGGCAGGGTTCCTACGAGCAGTACTTC. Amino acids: CASSIGQGSYEQYF.

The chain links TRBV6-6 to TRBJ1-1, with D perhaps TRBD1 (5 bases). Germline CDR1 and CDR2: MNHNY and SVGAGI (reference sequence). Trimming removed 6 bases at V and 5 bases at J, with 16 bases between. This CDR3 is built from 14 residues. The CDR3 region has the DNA TGTGCCAGCAGCCTCGGACGGGGGGGAACTGAAGCTTTCTTT. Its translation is CASSLGRGGTEAFF.

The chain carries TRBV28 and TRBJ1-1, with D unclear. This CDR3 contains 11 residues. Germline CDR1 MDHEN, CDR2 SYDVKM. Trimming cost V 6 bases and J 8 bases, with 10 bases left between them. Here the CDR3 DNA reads TGTGCCAGCAGCCTAGGAGTCGAAGCTTTCTTT. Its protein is CASSLGVEAFF.

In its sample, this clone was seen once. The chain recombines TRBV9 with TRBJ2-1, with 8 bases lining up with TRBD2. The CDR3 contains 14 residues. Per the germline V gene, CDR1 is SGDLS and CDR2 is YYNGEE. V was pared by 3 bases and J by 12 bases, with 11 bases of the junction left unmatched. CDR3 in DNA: TGTGCCAGCAGCGCGGGACTAGGGGGAGGCGGGCAGTTCTTC. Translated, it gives CASSAGLGGGGQFF.

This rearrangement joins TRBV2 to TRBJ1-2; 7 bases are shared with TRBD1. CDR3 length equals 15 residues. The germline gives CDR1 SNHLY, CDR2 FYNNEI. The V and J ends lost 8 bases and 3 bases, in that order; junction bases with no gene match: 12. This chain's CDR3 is CASGTEDPLYYGYTF. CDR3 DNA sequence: TGTGCCAGCGGGACAGAAGATCCGCTTTACTATGGCTACACCTTC. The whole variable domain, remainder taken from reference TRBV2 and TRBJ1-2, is EPEVTQTPSHQVTQMGQEVILRCVPISNHLYFYWYRQILGQKVEFLVSFYNNEISEKSEIFDDQFSVERPDGSNFTLKIRSTKLEDSAMYFCASGTEDPLYYGYTFGSGTRLTVV.

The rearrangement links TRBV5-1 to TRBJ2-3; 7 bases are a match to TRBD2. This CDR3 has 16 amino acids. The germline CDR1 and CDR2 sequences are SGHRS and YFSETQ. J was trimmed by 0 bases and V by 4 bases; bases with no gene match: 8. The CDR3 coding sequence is TGCGCCAGCAGCACCGTAGCGGGTGCTAGCACAGATACGCAGTATTTT. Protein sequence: CASSTVAGASTDTQYF.

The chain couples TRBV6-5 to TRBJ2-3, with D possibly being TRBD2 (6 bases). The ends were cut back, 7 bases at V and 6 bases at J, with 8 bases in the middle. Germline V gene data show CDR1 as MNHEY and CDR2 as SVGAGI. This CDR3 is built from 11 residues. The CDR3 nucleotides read TGTGCCAGCACCGCGGGGGATACGCAGTATTTT. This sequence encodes CASTAGDTQYF.

CDR3 amino acids: CASMTGGRGLGNTEAFF. CDR3 nucleotide sequence: TGTGCCAGTATGACAGGGGGTCGTGGTTTGGGTAACACTGAAGCTTTCTTT. This chain uses TRBV19 with TRBJ1-1; 9 positions match TRBD1. Germline values: CDR1 LNHDA, CDR2 SQIVND (reference sequence). V lost 7 bases and J lost 2; bases outside the gene matches: 14. The CDR3 length is 17 residues. The full variable domain, its missing parts supplied by reference TRBV19 and TRBJ1-1, is DGGITQSPKYLFRKEGQNVTLSCEQNLNHDAMYWYRQDPGQGLRLIYYSQIVNDFQKGDIAEGYSVSREKKESFPLTVTSAQKNPTAFYLCASMTGGRGLGNTEAFFGQGTRLTVV.

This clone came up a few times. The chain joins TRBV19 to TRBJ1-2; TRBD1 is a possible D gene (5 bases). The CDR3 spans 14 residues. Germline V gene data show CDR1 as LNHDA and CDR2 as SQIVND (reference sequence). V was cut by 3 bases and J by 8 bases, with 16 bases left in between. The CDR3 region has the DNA TGTGCCAGTAGTATCGGGGGACTAGGAAGGGGCTACACCTTC. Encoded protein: CASSIGGLGRGYTF.

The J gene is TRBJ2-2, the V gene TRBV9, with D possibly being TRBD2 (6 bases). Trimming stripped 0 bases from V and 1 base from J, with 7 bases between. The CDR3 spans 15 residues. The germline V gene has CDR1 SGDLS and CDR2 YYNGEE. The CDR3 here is CASSVGDLNTGELFF. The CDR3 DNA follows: TGTGCCAGCAGCGTAGGGGACTTGAACACCGGGGAGCTGTTTTTT. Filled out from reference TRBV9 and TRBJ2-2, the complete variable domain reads DSGVTQTPKHLITATGQRVTLRCSPRSGDLSVYWYQQSLDQGLQFLIQYYNGEERAKGNILERFSAQQFPDLHSELNLSSLELGDSALYFCASSVGDLNTGELFFGEGSRLTVL.

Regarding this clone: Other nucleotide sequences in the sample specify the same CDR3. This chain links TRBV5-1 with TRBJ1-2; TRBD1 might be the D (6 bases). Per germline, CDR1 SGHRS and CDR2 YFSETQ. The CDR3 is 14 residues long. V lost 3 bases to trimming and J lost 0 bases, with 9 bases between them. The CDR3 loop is CASSSQGSNYGYTF. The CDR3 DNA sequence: TGCGCCAGCAGCTCACAGGGTTCTAACTATGGCTACACCTTC.

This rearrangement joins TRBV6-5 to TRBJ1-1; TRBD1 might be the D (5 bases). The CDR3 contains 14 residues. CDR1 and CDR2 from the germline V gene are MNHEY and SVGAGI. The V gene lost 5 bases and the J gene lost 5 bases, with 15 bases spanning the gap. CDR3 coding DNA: TGTGCCAGCAGTAAATGGGGGGATGTAACTGAAGCTTTCTTT. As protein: CASSKWGDVTEAFF.

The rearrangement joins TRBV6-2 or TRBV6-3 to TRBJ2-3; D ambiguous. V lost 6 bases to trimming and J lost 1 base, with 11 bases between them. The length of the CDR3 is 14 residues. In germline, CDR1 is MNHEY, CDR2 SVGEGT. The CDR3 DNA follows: TGTGCCAGCAGCCCGCCGCGAGGCACAGATACGCAGTATTTT. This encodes CASSPPRGTDTQYF.